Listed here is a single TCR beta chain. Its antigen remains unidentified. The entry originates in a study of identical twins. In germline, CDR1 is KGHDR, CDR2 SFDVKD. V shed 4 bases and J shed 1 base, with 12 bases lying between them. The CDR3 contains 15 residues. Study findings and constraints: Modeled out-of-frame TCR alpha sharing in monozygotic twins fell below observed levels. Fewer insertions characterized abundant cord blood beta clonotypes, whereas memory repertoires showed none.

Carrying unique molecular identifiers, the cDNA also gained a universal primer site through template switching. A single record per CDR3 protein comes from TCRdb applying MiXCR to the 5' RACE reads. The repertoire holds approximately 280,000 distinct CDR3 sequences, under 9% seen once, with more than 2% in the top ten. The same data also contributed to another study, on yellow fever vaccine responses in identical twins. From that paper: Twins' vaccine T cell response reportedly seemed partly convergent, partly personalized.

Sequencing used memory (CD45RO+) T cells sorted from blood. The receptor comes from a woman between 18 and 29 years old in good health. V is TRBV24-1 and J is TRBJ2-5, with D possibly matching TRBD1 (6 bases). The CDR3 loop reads CATSDPGQTQETQYF. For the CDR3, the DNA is TGTGCCACCAGTGACCCCGGACAGACCCAAGAGACCCAGTACTTC.